This T cell receptor (beta chain) came from a study of OX40 agonist ivuxolimab in advanced cancers. This CDR3 is built from 14 residues. The V end lost 1 base, the J end lost 4 bases, and 10 bases lay between the germline ends. CDR1 is SGHNT, CDR2 YENEEA, per germline. This table comes from immunoSEQ multiplex PCR, and its TCRdb copy is limited to in-frame clones, with some not included. Among fewer than 100,000 clones, 84% were seen once, and the ten largest hold roughly 0.41%. This specimen was CD4+ or CD8+ T cells sorted from blood, taken in a trial of the OX40 agonist ivuxolimab. J is TRBJ2-5 and V is TRBV11-3; possibly TRBD2 for D (5 bases). The source of this sequence is an adult with an advanced solid tumor such as melanoma, head and neck, liver or kidney cancer. CDR3 amino acids: CASSLGGSGETQYF. In DNA, the CDR3 is TGTGCCAGCAGCTTAGGAGGGAGCGGAGAGACCCAGTACTTC.